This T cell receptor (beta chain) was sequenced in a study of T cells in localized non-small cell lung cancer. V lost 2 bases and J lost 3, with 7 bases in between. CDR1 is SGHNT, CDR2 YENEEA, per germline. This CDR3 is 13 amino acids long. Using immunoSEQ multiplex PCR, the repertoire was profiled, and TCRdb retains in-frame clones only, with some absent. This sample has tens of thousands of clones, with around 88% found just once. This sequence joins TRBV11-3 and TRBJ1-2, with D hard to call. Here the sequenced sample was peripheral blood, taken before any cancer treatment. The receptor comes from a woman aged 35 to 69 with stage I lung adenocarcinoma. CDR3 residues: CASSLRTDYGYTF. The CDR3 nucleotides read TGTGCCAGCAGCTTACGGACGGACTATGGCTACACCTTC.